These T cell receptor beta chains were read from a single sample in a study of cytomegalovirus exposure and HLA in healthy donors. The table came from immunoSEQ multiplex PCR; TCRdb's copy has only in-frame clones and leaves some out. The repertoire consists of 100,000 to 150,000 clones, with 80% occurring once and the leading ten covering 7.5% to 9.5%. Sequenced sample: PBMCs. These receptors were obtained from a man between 25 and 39 years old in good health and CMV-seropositive. The CDR3 runs from the conserved cysteine through the conserved F or W. A D gene is named only where the DNA matches it firmly. Size is stated for part of the rows, as once, few or many counts, or as a class when the clone is expanded.

V	J	D	size	DNA	CDR3
TRBV7-6	TRBJ2-5	TRBD1	-	TGTGCCAGCAGCTTAAGGCAGGGGGCGGATGGAGAGACCCAGTACTTC	CASSLRQGADGETQYF
TRBV7-2	TRBJ2-5	-	-	TGTGCCAGCAGCTTAGGGGAGAGTCAGTACTTC	CASSLGESQYF
TRBV6-4	TRBJ2-7	-	once	TGTGCCAGCAGTGACTCTGACACCTTGTACGAGCAGTACTTC	CASSDSDTLYEQYF
TRBV7-3	TRBJ2-1	TRBD1	-	TGTGCCAGCAGCGACCCCGGGACAGGCGGGAATGAGCAGTTCTTC	CASSDPGTGGNEQFF
TRBV5-1	TRBJ1-2	TRBD1	-	TGCGCCAGCAGCTTGCCCCAAGACAGGGGGCGGTTTGGCTACACCTTC	CASSLPQDRGRFGYTF
TRBV7-9	TRBJ1-1	TRBD1	-	TGTGCCAGCAGCCTAACCGGGGACAGGGGGGGCACTGAAGCTTTCTTT	CASSLTGDRGGTEAFF
TRBV11-3	TRBJ2-3	TRBD2	-	TGTGCCAGCAGCTCGCGGGGGGGCCGAGATACGCAGTATTTT	CASSSRGGRDTQYF
TRBV4-1	TRBJ1-5	TRBD1	-	TGCGCCAGCAGCCAAGAAGGACAGGGGGCGGGTCAGCCCCAGCATTTT	CASSQEGQGAGQPQHF
TRBV13	TRBJ2-3	TRBD1	few	TGTGCCAGCAGCTTTGGACAGGGCACAGATACGCAGTATTTT	CASSFGQGTDTQYF
TRBV4-1	TRBJ2-5	-	-	TGCGCCAGCAGCCGGACAGCGCAAGAGACCCAGTACTTC	CASSRTAQETQYF
TRBV27	TRBJ2-7	TRBD2	-	TGTGCCAGCAGTATAGGACTAGCGGGGACCTACGAGCAGTACTTC	CASSIGLAGTYEQYF
TRBV28	TRBJ1-1	TRBD1	-	TGTGCCAGCATTAGGGACAGTTACACTGAAGCTTTCTTT	CASIRDSYTEAFF
TRBV27	TRBJ2-4	-	-	TGTGCCAGCAGTGACCGGACAGCTTTAGACATTCAGTACTTC	CASSDRTALDIQYF
TRBV30	TRBJ1-1	-	once	TGTGCCTGGACCTTGGGGGAGGGGGGTGCTTTCTTT	CAWTLGEGGAFF
TRBV2	TRBJ1-2	-	-	TGTGCCAGCACCGGGGGGTACAGAAATTCTGACTATGGCTACACCTTC	CASTGGYRNSDYGYTF
TRBV7-8	TRBJ1-1	-	-	TGTGCCAGCAGCTTAGCGCTGGGCAACACTGAAGCTTTCTTT	CASSLALGNTEAFF
TRBV19	TRBJ2-1	-	-	TGTGCCAGTACCGAGACAGGAAACGAGCAGTTCTTC	CASTETGNEQFF
TRBV7-8	TRBJ1-2	TRBD1	-	TGTGCCAGCAGCTTAGGGGGGTATTCGTTGGGGACAGGCGACCACTATGGCTACACCTTC	CASSLGGYSLGTGDHYGYTF
TRBV7-6	TRBJ1-1	TRBD1	-	TGTGCCAGCAGCTCTCAGACAGGGCGGTCTGAAGCTTTCTTT	CASSSQTGRSEAFF
TRBV2	TRBJ1-2	TRBD1	-	TGTGCCAGCAGTGAAGCGTCGACAGGGGAAGGCTACACCTTC	CASSEASTGEGYTF
TRBV7-9	TRBJ2-6	-	-	TGTGCCAGCAGCTTGCGGGCTGGGGCCAACGTCCTGACTTTC	CASSLRAGANVLTF
TRBV6-1	TRBJ1-1	-	-	TGTGCCAGCAGGGAGCACACTGAAGCTTTCTTT	CASREHTEAFF
TRBV27	TRBJ1-5	TRBD1	-	TGTGCCAGCAGCTCCGGGACAGGGGGCCGCCAGCCCCAGCATTTT	CASSSGTGGRQPQHF
TRBV5-1	TRBJ2-3	-	-	TGCGCCAGCAGCTTGGTAGGGGCTTGGAGCACAGATACGCAGTATTTT	CASSLVGAWSTDTQYF
TRBV4-1	TRBJ2-1	TRBD2	-	TGCGCCAGCAGCCAAGATAGACTAGCGGGGGCTCTGAGGCGTTCCTACAATGAGCAGTTCTTC	CASSQDRLAGALRRSYNEQFF
TRBV9	TRBJ1-2	TRBD1	-	TGTGCCAGCAGCGACGGACAGGGATATGGCTACACCTTC	CASSDGQGYGYTF
TRBV2	TRBJ2-7	-	once	TGTGCCAGCAGTGGGGAGCACGAGCAGTACTTC	CASSGEHEQYF
TRBV4-2	TRBJ2-1	TRBD2	-	TGTGCCAGCAGCCCCGATGGGCGGGGGAGGCGAGCTTGGTTCTTC	CASSPDGRGRRAWFF
TRBV20-1	TRBJ1-2	-	once	TGCAGGGGGGGTGGGAACTATGGCTACACCTTC	CRGGGNYGYTF
TRBV5-1	TRBJ2-4	-	-	TGCGCCAGCAGCTTGGAAGGCCCGGCGGACATTCAGTACTTC	CASSLEGPADIQYF
TRBV6-5	TRBJ1-5	-	few	TGTGCCAGCAAATCCAACAGGGAGTATCAGCCCCAGCATTTT	CASKSNREYQPQHF
TRBV27	TRBJ2-4	-	-	TGTGCCAGCACCTCACTGAGAGCCAAAAACATTCAGTACTTC	CASTSLRAKNIQYF
TRBV19	TRBJ1-5	-	-	TGTGCCACCCGCTGGACACCCGATCAGCCCCAGCATTTT	CATRWTPDQPQHF
TRBV25-1	TRBJ1-4	-	-	TGTGCCAGCAGTGACATGGGCCGAAATAATGAAAAACTGTTTTTT	CASSDMGRNNEKLFF
TRBV29-1	TRBJ2-7	TRBD1	-	TGCAGCGTTATTGGACAGGGAGGACCCTACGAGCAGTACTTC	CSVIGQGGPYEQYF
TRBV2	TRBJ1-1	TRBD1	once	TGTGCCAGCAGTCCGACAGGGTTTTACACTGAAGCTTTCTTT	CASSPTGFYTEAFF
TRBV2	TRBJ1-1	-	-	TGTGCCAGCAGTCAGGACAACTTCGGGGGCACTGAAGCTTTCTTT	CASSQDNFGGTEAFF
TRBV27	TRBJ2-5	TRBD2	-	TGTGCCAGCAGTCCACTACTAGCGGGGGAAGAACAAGAGACCCAGTACTTC	CASSPLLAGEEQETQYF
TRBV5-6	TRBJ1-2	-	-	TGTGCCAGCAGCCGTAACTATGGCTACACCTTC	CASSRNYGYTF
TRBV19	TRBJ1-6	TRBD1	-	TGTGCCAGTAGTATAACAGGGGACCCTTATAATTCACCCCTCCACTTT	CASSITGDPYNSPLHF
TRBV19	TRBJ1-2	TRBD1	-	TGTGCCAGTAGGGACAGGCTCCTCAAAGACCTTAACTATGGCTACACCTTC	CASRDRLLKDLNYGYTF
TRBV6-1	TRBJ1-1	-	-	TGTGCCAGCAGGGTAGGGCAGGGGAGCACTGAAGCTTTCTTT	CASRVGQGSTEAFF
TRBV4-2	TRBJ2-5	TRBD2	-	TGTGCCAGCAGCCTTATAGCGGGGGGGCTTGAAGAGACCCAGTACTTC	CASSLIAGGLEETQYF
TRBV21-1	TRBJ1-2	-	few	TGTGCCAGCAGCAAGAAAGGGACACCCCCCGGCTACACCTTC	CASSKKGTPPGYTF
TRBV13	TRBJ1-1	-	-	TGTGCCAGCAGCCCAGACACGAACACTGAAGCTTTCTTT	CASSPDTNTEAFF
TRBV4-2	TRBJ1-2	-	-	TGTGCCAGCAGCCAAGCTCACCCGCAGGGTCTCATGGATGGCTACACCTTC	CASSQAHPQGLMDGYTF
TRBV10-3	TRBJ1-2	-	-	TGTGCCATCAGTGAGTCGGGGGGTTCTGGCTACACCTTC	CAISESGGSGYTF
TRBV6-5	TRBJ1-2	TRBD1	-	TGTGCCAGCAGCACCAGACAGGGGGTCAACTATGGCTACACCTTC	CASSTRQGVNYGYTF
TRBV7-8	TRBJ1-2	-	-	TGTGCCAGCAGCTCGATGTCAGCGGTTAACGTCGGTGGCTACACCTTC	CASSSMSAVNVGGYTF
TRBV28	TRBJ1-5	TRBD1	-	TGTGCCAGCAAAGGGACAGGGAGTCTACAGCCCCAGCATTTT	CASKGTGSLQPQHF